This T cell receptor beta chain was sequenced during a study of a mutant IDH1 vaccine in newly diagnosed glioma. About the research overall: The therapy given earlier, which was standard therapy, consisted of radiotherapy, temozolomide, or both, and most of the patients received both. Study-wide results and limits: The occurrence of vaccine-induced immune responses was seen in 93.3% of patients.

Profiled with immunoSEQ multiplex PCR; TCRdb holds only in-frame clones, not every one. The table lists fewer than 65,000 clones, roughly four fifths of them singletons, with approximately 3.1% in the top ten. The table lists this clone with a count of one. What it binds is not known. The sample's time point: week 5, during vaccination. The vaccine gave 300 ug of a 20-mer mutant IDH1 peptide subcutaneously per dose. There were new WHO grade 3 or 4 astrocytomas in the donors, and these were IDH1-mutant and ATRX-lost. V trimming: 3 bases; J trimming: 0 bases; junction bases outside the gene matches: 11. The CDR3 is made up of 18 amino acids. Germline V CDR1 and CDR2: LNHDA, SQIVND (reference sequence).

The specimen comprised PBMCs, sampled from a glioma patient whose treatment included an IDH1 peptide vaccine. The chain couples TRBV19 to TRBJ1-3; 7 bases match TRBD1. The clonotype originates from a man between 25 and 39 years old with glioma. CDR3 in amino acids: CASSIVSGQRYSGNTIYF. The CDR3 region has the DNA TGTGCCAGTAGTATTGTCTCGGGACAGCGATACTCTGGAAACACCATATATTTT.